Listed below are T cell receptor beta chains from one sample, sequenced in a study of blood T cell repertoires in COVID-19. TCRdb's copy holds only in-frame clones and misses some; the assay was immunoSEQ multiplex PCR. The data show roughly 250,000 clones, about nine tenths seen once. The source material was PBMCs or T cells enriched from blood (not recorded which). The source of these receptors is a woman aged 35 to 49 with acute COVID-19. The CDR3 runs from the conserved cysteine through the conserved F or W. The D gene is left open where the match is weak. Size values are once, few and many counts, or a class for expanded clones, and some rows have none.

j_call v_call d_call clone_size cdr3_nt cdr3_aa
TRBJ2-5 TRBV6-2/TRBV6-3 - - TGTGCCAGCAGTTACTCCCGTCGTTGGTACTTC CASSYSRRWYF
TRBJ1-4 TRBV2 - once TGTGCCAGCAGTGTGGACATTGAAAAACTGTTTTTT CASSVDIEKLFF
TRBJ1-4 TRBV27 TRBD1 once TGTGCCAGCAGTTTGACAGGGCGGAGGGAAAAACTGTTTTTT CASSLTGRREKLFF
TRBJ2-1 TRBV29-1 - - TGCAGCGGGGGAAGAGCTGACAATGAGCAGTTCTTC CSGGRADNEQFF
TRBJ2-2 TRBV19 - - TGTGCCAGTAGTATTATGGGACACTTGTTAACGAGCGGGGAGCTGTTTTTT CASSIMGHLLTSGELFF
TRBJ1-1 TRBV9 TRBD1 - TGTGCCAGCAGCGTAGTCAGGACAGGGGCGAACACTGAAGCTTTCTTT CASSVVRTGANTEAFF
TRBJ2-1 TRBV7-9 - - TGTGCCAGCAGCCCAGCTCGTAGCGGAGTTTGGTACGATGAGCAGTTCTTC CASSPARSGVWYDEQFF
TRBJ1-1 TRBV12-3/TRBV12-4 - few TGTGCCAGCAGTACCGGGACTCAAGAAGCTTTCTTT CASSTGTQEAFF
TRBJ2-5 TRBV19 TRBD2 - TGTGCCAGTAGTACCGGAGCGGGAGTTGAGACCCAGTACTTC CASSTGAGVETQYF
TRBJ1-2 TRBV27 TRBD1 - TGTGCCAGCAGTTCAACAGGGGGTCCCGGCTATGGCTACACCTTC CASSSTGGPGYGYTF
TRBJ2-6 TRBV5-1 - once TGCGCCAGCAGCTTGGATCCAGACACTGGGGCCAACGTCCTGACTTTC CASSLDPDTGANVLTF
TRBJ2-2 TRBV9 - - TGTGCCAGCAGCGTACAGGCGAACACCGGGGAGCTGTTTTTT CASSVQANTGELFF
TRBJ2-3 TRBV5-4 TRBD1 once TGTGCCAATTCACAGGGGGACACGCAGTATTTT CANSQGDTQYF
TRBJ2-3 TRBV28 - - TGTGCCAGCAGTTCCAATCCCCAGGCGATAGATACGCAGTATTTT CASSSNPQAIDTQYF
TRBJ2-7 TRBV11-3 - once TGTGCCAGCAGCAGACAGTCCGTGGGGGAGCAGTACTTC CASSRQSVGEQYF
TRBJ1-1 TRBV5-1 - few TGCGCCAGCAGCTTGGCCGGAGAGAACACTGAAGCTTTCTTT CASSLAGENTEAFF
TRBJ1-2 TRBV19 TRBD1 - TGTGCCAGTAGTATAGGAACTGCACAGGGGGAGAGGGATGGCTACACCTTC CASSIGTAQGERDGYTF
TRBJ2-7 TRBV3-1/TRBV3-2 TRBD2 - TGTGCCAGCAGCCAAGAGACTAGCAGCCACGAGCAGTACTTC CASSQETSSHEQYF
TRBJ1-3 TRBV9 TRBD1 - TGTGCCAGCAGCGCCGTGCCGACAGGGTCAGGAAACACCATATATTTT CASSAVPTGSGNTIYF
TRBJ2-5 TRBV28 TRBD2 - TGTGCCAGCAGTCGAGGACTAGCGGGGCATGAGACCCAGTACTTC CASSRGLAGHETQYF
TRBJ2-7 TRBV18 TRBD2 - TGTGCCAGCTCACTTACGCCTACTAGCGGGAGTCTGTACGAGCAGTACTTC CASSLTPTSGSLYEQYF
TRBJ1-1 TRBV12-3/TRBV12-4 - - TGTGCCAGCAGTTTGCAGGGAAGGCTGGAGGCTTTCTTT CASSLQGRLEAFF
TRBJ2-1 TRBV6-7 - - TGTGCCAGCCCAGATTACAATGAGCAGTTCTTC CASPDYNEQFF
TRBJ2-3 TRBV20-1 - - TGCAGTGCTAGTTTTCGGGGTACGCAGTATTTT CSASFRGTQYF
TRBJ2-7 TRBV10-3 - - TGTGCCATCAGTGTGGACTACTACGAGCAGTACTTC CAISVDYYEQYF
TRBJ1-1 TRBV3-1/TRBV3-2 TRBD1 once TGTGCCAGCAGCCAGAGCCTGGGACAGGGATACACTGAAGCTTTCTTT CASSQSLGQGYTEAFF
TRBJ1-6 TRBV13 - - TGTGCCAGCAGCCCCACGGGGAACGGATCACCCCTCCACTTT CASSPTGNGSPLHF